Below are 9 T cell receptor beta chains sequenced from a single sample in a study of blood T cells in healthy people across ages. Through a sample-barcoded 5' primer and a J-beta primer mix, a second PCR was run for roughly 6 to 11 cycles. In TCRdb, the 5' RACE reads were re-called with MiXCR into one record per CDR3 protein. In the table there are 500,000 to 550,000 distinct CDR3 sequences, around 24% of which are singletons. These data also featured in a second study, about T cells of mothers and their children.

The sequenced sample was blood. Receptor source: a boy between 10 and 17 years old in good health.

V gene TRBV9 combines with J gene TRBJ2-7; D gene unclear. V shed 4 bases and J shed 2 bases, with 22 bases lying between them. Germline V gives CDR1 SGDLS, CDR2 YYNGEE. The CDR3 covers 17 residues. DNA of the CDR3: TGTGCCAGCAGCTTATTAACCAACAGCGAAGGAGCCTACGAGCAGTACTTC. It codes for CASSLLTNSEGAYEQYF.

The chain links TRBV5-1 to TRBJ2-7; either TRBD1 or TRBD2 may fit D (5 bases each). CDR3 size: 13 residues. V was clipped by 3 bases and J by 5 bases, with 12 bases between them. Germline V CDR1 and CDR2: SGHRS, YFSETQ. DNA for the CDR3: TGCGCCAGCAGCTCTCCAGGGAGCGACGAGCAGTACTTC. Translated, it gives CASSSPGSDEQYF. Combining the CDR3 with reference TRBV5-1 and TRBJ2-7 gives the whole variable domain KAGVTQTPRYLIKTRGQQVTLSCSPISGHRSVSWYQQTPGQGLQFLFEYFSETQRNKGNFPGRFSGRQFSNSRSEMNVSTLELGDSALYLCASSSPGSDEQYFGPGTRLTVT.

This clonotype turned up a few times. This chain links TRBV9 with TRBJ2-1, with 8 positions matching TRBD2. CDR1 is SGDLS and CDR2 is YYNGEE in the germline V gene. The V and J ends lost 0 bases and 7 bases, in that order; junction bases with no gene match: 15. This CDR3 is built from 18 residues. Here the CDR3 DNA reads TGTGCCAGCAGCGTAGAATTGCTCGCTAGCGGGCGAATTAATGAGCAGTTCTTC. It codes for CASSVELLASGRINEQFF.

The chain links TRBV5-1 to TRBJ2-7, with D uncertain. The CDR3 is 13 amino acids. V lost 2 bases and J lost 3, with 9 bases in between. Germline CDR1 is SGHRS and CDR2 is YFSETQ. CDR3: CASSFGGNYEQYF. CDR3 nucleotides: TGCGCCAGCAGCTTTGGCGGCAACTACGAGCAGTACTTC.

The gene calls are TRBV29-1 and TRBJ1-2; D remains ambiguous. With 0 bases removed from V and 0 bases from J, the gap between germline ends came to 11 bases. The CDR3 loop spans 15 amino acids. Germline CDR1 and CDR2: SQVTM and ANQGSEA. This CDR3 is CSVEDLTLSNYGYTF. Written as DNA, the CDR3 is TGCAGCGTTGAAGATCTGACACTCTCTAACTATGGCTACACCTTC.

Only a few counts were recorded for this clonotype. The genes are TRBV7-2 and TRBJ2-3; 10 bases map to TRBD2. V lost 1 base and J lost 6; bases outside the gene matches: 10. The CDR3 spans 17 residues. Germline-derived CDR1 and CDR2 are SGHTA and FQGNSA. CDR3 nucleotides: TGTGCCAGCAGCTTAGAGGGAGCGGGAGGGCCGACCGATACGCAGTATTTT. Protein sequence: CASSLEGAGGPTDTQYF.

This clonotype was seen a few times. The genes are TRBV19 and TRBJ2-7, with D perhaps TRBD1 or TRBD2 (7 bases each). Germline V gene sequence: CDR1 LNHDA, CDR2 SQIVND (reference sequence). V lost 9 bases and J 0 bases, leaving 12 bases between the germline ends. The CDR3 totals 13 residues. This chain's CDR3 is CASRGDYSYEQYF. CDR3 DNA sequence: TGTGCCAGCAGGGGGGACTACTCCTACGAGCAGTACTTC.

This clonotype was found once. The J gene is TRBJ2-5, the V gene TRBV20-1, with a possible D match to TRBD1 (6 bases). V was pared by 6 bases and J by 3 bases, with 14 bases between. The V gene's germline CDR1 is DFQATT and CDR2 SNEGSKA (reference sequence). The CDR3 has 13 amino acids. The CDR3 region has the DNA TGCAGTGCAGAGAGACAGGATAAAGAGACCCAGTACTTC. Protein product: CSAERQDKETQYF.

There are many counts of this clonotype. The rearrangement joins TRBV3-1 to TRBJ1-6, with 7 bases that match TRBD1. Losses at the gene ends were 4 bases for V and 7 bases for J; bases not matched to a gene: 4. This CDR3 contains 14 residues. CDR1 and CDR2 (germline): LGHDT, YNNKEL (reference sequence). The CDR3 loop reads CASSPGQENSPLHF. In DNA, the CDR3 is TGTGCCAGCAGCCCTGGACAGGAAAATTCACCCCTCCACTTT.